The 31 T cell receptor beta chains below all came from one sample that was sequenced in a study of blood T cell repertoires in COVID-19. Assay: immunoSEQ multiplex PCR; the TCRdb copy retains only in-frame clones and omits some. This sample yields some 220,000 clones, of which 75% to 90% are seen a single time; about 5% belongs to the top ten. Sequencing used peripheral blood. Receptor source: a woman aged 70-85 years with COVID-19, enrolled during active disease.

To note about this clone: This specimen includes other DNA sequences encoding the same CDR3. The J gene is TRBJ1-4, the V gene TRBV4-3; 8 bases align to TRBD1. This CDR3 comprises 14 residues. The V and J ends lost 4 bases and 7 bases, in that order; junction bases with no gene match: 5. Per the germline V gene, CDR1 is LGHNA and CDR2 is YSLEER. The chain's CDR3 is CASSLQGAGEKLFF. The CDR3 DNA sequence: TGCGCCAGCAGCCTCCAGGGGGCAGGTGAAAAACTGTTTTTT.

The chain carries TRBV10-3 and TRBJ1-2; TRBD1 matches at 9 bases. The V segment lost 5 bases and the J segment 3 bases; nucleotides outside the gene matches: 4. The germline V gene encodes CDR1 ENHRY and CDR2 SYGVKD. The CDR3 contains 14 residues. CDR3: CAISPGQGDYGYTF. The CDR3 DNA reads as TGTGCCATCAGTCCGGGACAGGGCGACTATGGCTACACCTTC.

This clone has ten or more counts. This rearrangement joins TRBV2 to TRBJ2-7; 11 bases fit TRBD2. Germline V CDR1 and CDR2: SNHLY, FYNNEI. V was clipped by 6 bases and J by 3 bases; unmatched bases: 16. The CDR3 loop spans 18 amino acids. This chain's CDR3 is CASSVSGRAVGVRYEQYF. CDR3 nucleotides: TGTGCCAGCAGCGTTAGCGGGAGGGCAGTTGGTGTTCGCTACGAGCAGTACTTC. Full variable domain (rest looked up from reference TRBV2 and TRBJ2-7): EPEVTQTPSHQVTQMGQEVILRCVPISNHLYFYWYRQILGQKVEFLVSFYNNEISEKSEIFDDQFSVERPDGSNFTLKIRSTKLEDSAMYFCASSVSGRAVGVRYEQYFGPGTRLTVT.

The chain employs TRBV5-1 and TRBJ1-1; maybe TRBD1 (5 bases). The CDR3 is made up of 16 amino acids. Between the trimmed V and J ends, which lost 1 base and 1 base, there was a span of 14 bases. Germline-derived CDR1 and CDR2 are SGHRS and YFSETQ. The CDR3 reads CASSLNPRTTNTEAFF. CDR3 in DNA: TGCGCCAGCAGCTTGAATCCTCGGACAACGAACACTGAAGCTTTCTTT.

The chain links TRBV24-1 to TRBJ2-7, with D tentatively TRBD1 (6 bases). The V and J ends lost 3 bases and 2 bases respectively, with 13 bases between them. The CDR3 is made up of 15 amino acids. In germline, CDR1 is KGHDR, CDR2 SFDVKD. This chain's CDR3 is CATSDVGAKTYEQYF. CDR3 in DNA: TGTGCCACCAGTGATGTGGGGGCAAAGACCTACGAGCAGTACTTC.

This clone was detected only a few times. The chain carries TRBV6-6 and TRBJ1-2; D is perhaps TRBD1 (6 bases). The CDR3 spans 20 residues. The V gene lost 6 bases and the J gene lost 1 base, with 30 bases spanning the gap. The germline gives CDR1 MNHNY, CDR2 SVGAGI (reference sequence). The CDR3 bases are TGTGCCAGCAGCTCACGAAGAGCCAATCAAAGGGACATTTTTAACTATGGCTACACCTTC. It translates to CASSSRRANQRDIFNYGYTF.

This chain connects TRBV9 to TRBJ2-1; 8 bases line up with TRBD1. CDR1 and CDR2 from the germline V gene are SGDLS and YYNGEE. This CDR3 region has 15 residues. Trimming cost V 4 bases and J 10 bases; bases outside gene matches: 13. The CDR3: CASSPGDRSEGEQFF. The CDR3 DNA is TGTGCCAGCAGCCCCGGGGACAGGTCCGAGGGAGAGCAGTTCTTC. The full variable domain, completed using reference TRBV9 and TRBJ2-1, is DSGVTQTPKHLITATGQRVTLRCSPRSGDLSVYWYQQSLDQGLQFLIQYYNGEERAKGNILERFSAQQFPDLHSELNLSSLELGDSALYFCASSPGDRSEGEQFFGPGTRLTVL.

This clone was picked up a small number of times. V is TRBV6-4 and J is TRBJ2-7; perhaps TRBD1 as D (6 bases). The ends were cut back, 7 bases at V and 3 bases at J, with 10 bases in the middle. The germline CDR1 and CDR2 sequences are MRHNA and SNTAGT. CDR3 size: 12 residues. DNA of the CDR3: TGTGCCAGCATTGAAGGGGGCTACGAGCAGTACTTC. Protein product: CASIEGGYEQYF.

This clone was seen a few times. J is TRBJ2-7 and V is TRBV5-1; 7 bases line up with TRBD1. With 0 bases clipped from V and 3 bases from J, the junction kept 6 bases outside the gene matches. CDR1 is SGHRS and CDR2 is YFSETQ in the germline V gene. This CDR3 region has 15 residues. CDR3 residues: CASSLVAGGNYEQYF. The CDR3 DNA is TGCGCCAGCAGCTTGGTGGCAGGGGGTAACTACGAGCAGTACTTC. Full variable domain (outside the CDR3, taken from reference TRBV5-1 and TRBJ2-7): KAGVTQTPRYLIKTRGQQVTLSCSPISGHRSVSWYQQTPGQGLQFLFEYFSETQRNKGNFPGRFSGRQFSNSRSEMNVSTLELGDSALYLCASSLVAGGNYEQYFGPGTRLTVT.

The chain has TRBV4-1 and TRBJ2-3; D is possibly TRBD2 (6 bases). CDR3 length equals 16 residues. The V end was cut by 1 base, the J end by 2 bases, with 13 bases between. Germline V gene lookup returns CDR1 MGHRA and CDR2 YSYEKL. The DNA for the CDR3 is TGCGCCAGCAGCCAAGTATCTCGGAGGGTCACAGATACGCAGTATTTT. It translates to CASSQVSRRVTDTQYF.

The chain uses TRBV5-3 and TRBJ2-2, with 10 bases fitting TRBD2. TRBV5-3 counts as an open reading frame of uncertain function. The CDR3 runs to 16 residues. Trimming took 6 bases from V and 2 from J; bases not matched to a gene: 7. The CDR3, as DNA: TGTGCCAGAACCCGCCGGACTAGCGGAAACACCGGGGAGCTGTTTTTT. This encodes CARTRRTSGNTGELFF.

The rearrangement links TRBV28 to TRBJ2-4, with 7 nucleotides matching TRBD2. Trimming removed 5 bases from V and 3 bases from J; junction bases left unmatched: 10. CDR3 length: 16 amino acids. From germline, CDR1 is MDHEN and CDR2 SYDVKM. CDR3 protein: CASSPGGGSGKNIQYF. CDR3 DNA sequence: TGTGCCAGCAGTCCTGGGGGGGGAAGTGGCAAAAACATTCAGTACTTC.

The chain carries TRBV28 and TRBJ2-1; 11 nucleotides match TRBD2. The CDR3 has 16 residues. From germline, CDR1 is MDHEN and CDR2 SYDVKM. Losses at the gene ends were 5 bases for V and 15 bases for J; bases not matched to a gene: 18. CDR3 protein: CASSIGRTSGQSLPFF. The CDR3 DNA follows: TGTGCCAGCAGTATTGGTCGGACTAGCGGGCAGTCACTTCCGTTCTTC. Full variable domain (missing parts from reference TRBV28 and TRBJ2-1): DVKVTQSSRYLVKRTGEKVFLECVQDMDHENMFWYRQDPGLGLRLIYFSYDVKMKEKGDIPEGYSVSREKKERFSLILESASTNQTSMYLCASSIGRTSGQSLPFFGPGTRLTVL.

On this clone itself: The same CDR3 is also encoded by other DNA sequences in this sample. CDR3 loop: CASSSPGQGAREQYF. The CDR3 region has the DNA TGTGCCAGCAGCTCCCCGGGACAGGGGGCAAGGGAGCAGTACTTC. The rearrangement joins TRBV5-6 to TRBJ2-7, with 12 bases that match TRBD1. CDR3 length: 15 residues. CDR1 and CDR2 (germline): SGHDT, YYEEEE. V shed 3 bases, J shed 7 bases, and the junction held 8 bases outside the gene matches.

This chain joins TRBV6-5 and TRBJ2-7; TRBD2 agrees at 9 bases. The germline gives CDR1 MNHEY, CDR2 SVGAGI. With 11 bases clipped from V and 2 bases from J, the junction kept 13 bases outside the gene matches. The CDR3 runs 15 residues. CDR3 in DNA: TGTGCCGTGACTTCGACTAGCGGAGCGACCTACGAGCAGTACTTC. This translates into CAVTSTSGATYEQYF.

This rearrangement joins TRBV6-5 to TRBJ2-7; the match to TRBD1 covers 7 bases. The CDR3 length is 13 residues. Germline CDR1 MNHEY, CDR2 SVGAGI. V lost 7 bases and J lost 7; bases outside the gene matches: 10. The CDR3 loop reads CASIPQGLREQYF. The CDR3 DNA reads TGTGCCAGCATCCCACAGGGGCTGCGGGAGCAGTACTTC.

The chain employs TRBV12-3 or TRBV12-4 and TRBJ1-2; the D gene is possibly TRBD1 (5 bases). V was trimmed by 3 bases and J by 7 bases, leaving 6 bases between them. This CDR3 has 11 amino acids. The CDR3 reads CASSLGGGYTF. CDR3 nucleotides: TGTGCCAGCAGTTTGGGGGGTGGCTACACCTTC.

This chain connects TRBV15 to TRBJ2-5; 10 bases match TRBD2. V lost 3 bases and J lost 5; bases outside the gene matches: 9. Germline values: CDR1 LNHNV, CDR2 YYDKDF (reference sequence). This CDR3 is 16 amino acids long. CDR3 DNA: TGTGCCACCAGCAGTGGGAGCGGGAGGGCCGGGGAGACCCAGTACTTC. Protein sequence: CATSSGSGRAGETQYF.

This chain joins TRBV7-2 and TRBJ2-7, with TRBD2 matching 16 bases. The V and J ends lost 5 bases and 6 bases, in that order; junction bases with no gene match: 7. Germline CDR1 and CDR2: SGHTA and FQGNSA. The CDR3 runs to 16 residues. CDR3 in amino acids: CASSRGLAGGLTEQYF. The CDR3 bases are TGTGCCAGCAGCAGGGGACTAGCGGGAGGGCTAACCGAGCAGTACTTC.

This clone was detected once. V and J are TRBV18 and TRBJ1-1; D is uncertain. This CDR3 is 13 amino acids long. Germline V gene sequence: CDR1 KGHSH, CDR2 LQKENI. Trimming removed 5 bases at V and 5 bases at J, with 12 bases between. CDR3 residues: CASSGERVTEAFF. CDR3 nucleotide sequence: TGTGCCAGCTCAGGGGAGCGGGTGACTGAAGCTTTCTTT.

This CDR3 reads CASRDRVNYGYTF. The CDR3 bases are TGTGCCAGCAGGGACAGGGTTAACTATGGCTACACCTTC. The V and J genes are TRBV6-5 and TRBJ1-2; TRBD1 aligns across 8 bases. The V gene's germline CDR1 is MNHEY and CDR2 SVGAGI. The CDR3 length is 13 residues. The ends lost 6 bases at V and 1 base at J; junction bases unmatched: 1.

The gene calls are TRBV10-3 and TRBJ2-7, with D perhaps TRBD1 (5 bases). V was cut by 10 bases and J by 2 bases, with 15 bases left in between. CDR3 length equals 13 residues. The germline gives CDR1 ENHRY, CDR2 SYGVKD. The CDR3 bases are TGTGCCACCACAGGCAGGGCACCCTACGAGCAGTACTTC. Translated: CATTGRAPYEQYF.

This clone was seen only once. The V gene is TRBV3-1 (or the pseudogene TRBV3-2), the J gene TRBJ2-2, with 16 nucleotides matching TRBD2. Trimming took 4 bases from V and 9 from J; bases not matched to a gene: 8. The CDR3 is 17 residues long. Germline lookup yields CDR1 LGHDT and CDR2 YNNKEL (reference sequence). The chain's CDR3 is CASSLGLAGGLTRELFF. DNA of the CDR3: TGTGCCAGCAGCCTGGGACTAGCGGGAGGGCTCACGCGGGAGCTGTTTTTT.

The count of this clone is one. The chain combines TRBV25-1 with TRBJ1-6, with D possibly TRBD1 on 5 matching bases. V was shortened by 5 bases and J by 2 bases, with 7 bases between the two germline ends. The CDR3 has 14 amino acids. Germline V gene data show CDR1 as MGHDK and CDR2 as SYGVNS. The CDR3 here is CASSRQTYNSPLHF. The CDR3 DNA is TGTGCCAGCAGTAGACAGACCTATAATTCACCCCTCCACTTT.

The chain employs TRBV28 and TRBJ1-2; possible D gene TRBD1, 5 bases. CDR1 and CDR2 from the germline V gene are MDHEN and SYDVKM. Trimming shortened V by 4 bases and J by 3 bases, and 15 bases separated the two germline ends. This CDR3 has 15 amino acids. The CDR3 loop is CASSSMRGGDYGYTF. The DNA of the CDR3 is TGTGCCAGCAGTTCCATGAGAGGAGGGGACTATGGCTACACCTTC.

The genes are TRBV15 and TRBJ2-1, with D tentatively TRBD2 (5 bases). V lost 3 bases to trimming and J lost 1 base, with 16 bases between them. CDR1 and CDR2 from the germline V gene are LNHNV and YYDKDF (reference sequence). The CDR3 covers 17 residues. CDR3 loop: CATSRESSTTSYNEQFF. The CDR3, as DNA: TGTGCCACCAGCAGGGAATCTAGCACCACGTCCTACAATGAGCAGTTCTTC. Filled out from reference TRBV15 and TRBJ2-1, the complete variable domain reads DAMVIQNPRYQVTQFGKPVTLSCSQTLNHNVMYWYQQKSSQAPKLLFHYYDKDFNNEADTPDNFQSRRPNTSFCFLDIRSPGLGDTAMYLCATSRESSTTSYNEQFFGPGTRLTVL.

This clone was observed a single time. The rearrangement uses TRBV7-9 and TRBJ2-3; maybe TRBD2 (5 bases). Germline loops: CDR1 SEHNR, CDR2 FQNEAQ (reference sequence). The V end was cut by 5 bases, the J end by 4 bases, with 19 bases between. The CDR3 runs to 16 residues. The DNA of the CDR3 is TGTGCCAGCAGCCCGCGGGCCTTAGTTGTCTCAGATACGCAGTATTTT. This codes for CASSPRALVVSDTQYF.

The chain joins TRBV28 to TRBJ2-1, with TRBD2 matching 7 bases. Germline lookup yields CDR1 MDHEN and CDR2 SYDVKM. With 0 bases clipped from V and 2 bases from J, the junction kept 7 bases outside the gene matches. This CDR3 comprises 17 residues. CDR3 residues: CASSLWASGATYNEQFF. The CDR3 DNA reads as TGTGCCAGCAGTTTATGGGCTAGCGGTGCGACCTACAATGAGCAGTTCTTC.

This clone was seen just once. Germline and junction disagree at one end, which may indicate a read error. The chain has TRBV5-1 and TRBJ2-7; TRBD1 matches at 7 bases. The CDR3 spans 13 residues. Germline lookup yields CDR1 SGHRS and CDR2 YFSETQ. CDR3 nucleotides: TGCGCCAGCAGCCAGGGACAGTCCTCCGAGCAGTACTTC. Translating it yields CASSQGQSSEQYF.

V usage is TRBV2 and J usage is TRBJ1-2; weak D call: TRBD1 (6 bases). Looked up from germline, CDR1 is SNHLY and CDR2 is FYNNEI. V lost 4 bases to trimming and J lost 4 bases, with 13 bases between them. The CDR3 consists of 14 residues. The CDR3 loop reads CASSVAGEVYGYTF. CDR3 sequence (DNA): TGTGCCAGCAGTGTGGCAGGGGAAGTCTATGGCTACACCTTC.

DNA of the CDR3: TGTGCCAGCAGCCCAGGGCCTCCCCCAGATACGCAGTATTTT. Protein product: CASSPGPPPDTQYF. The chain links TRBV9 to TRBJ2-3, with D perhaps matching TRBD1 (5 bases). This CDR3 has 14 amino acids. CDR1 and CDR2 (germline): SGDLS, YYNGEE. V was pared by 4 bases and J by 4 bases, with 13 bases between.